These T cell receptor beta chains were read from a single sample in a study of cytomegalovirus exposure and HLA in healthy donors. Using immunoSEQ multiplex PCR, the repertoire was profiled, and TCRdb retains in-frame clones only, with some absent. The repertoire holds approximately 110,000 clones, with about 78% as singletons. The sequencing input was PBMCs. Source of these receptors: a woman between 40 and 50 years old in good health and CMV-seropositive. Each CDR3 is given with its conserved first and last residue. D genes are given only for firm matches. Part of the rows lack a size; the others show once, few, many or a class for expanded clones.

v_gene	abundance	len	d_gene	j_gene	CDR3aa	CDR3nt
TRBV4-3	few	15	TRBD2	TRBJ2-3	CASSQTSGGQDTQYF	TGCGCCAGCAGCCAGACTAGCGGGGGTCAAGATACGCAGTATTTT
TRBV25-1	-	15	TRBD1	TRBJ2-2	CASSARQGGTGELFF	TGTGCCAGCAGTGCCCGACAGGGTGGGACCGGGGAGCTGTTTTTT
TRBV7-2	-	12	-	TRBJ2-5	CASSLTRETQYF	TGTGCCAGCAGCTTAACAAGAGAGACCCAGTACTTC
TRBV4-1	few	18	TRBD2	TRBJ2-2	CASSQGPSGGLNTGELFF	TGCGCCAGCAGCCAGGGGCCTAGCGGGGGGCTGAACACCGGGGAGCTGTTTTTT
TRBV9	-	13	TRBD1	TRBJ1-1	CASSATGTGEAFF	TGTGCCAGCAGCGCTACCGGGACAGGCGAAGCTTTCTTT
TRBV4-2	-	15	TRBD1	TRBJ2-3	CASSHTGAPTDTQYF	TGTGCCAGCAGCCATACAGGGGCCCCCACAGATACGCAGTATTTT
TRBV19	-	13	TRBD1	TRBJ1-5	CASETGFNQPQHF	TGTGCCAGCGAGACAGGGTTTAATCAGCCCCAGCATTTT
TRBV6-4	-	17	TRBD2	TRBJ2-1	CASSGGPTGTSGVEQFF	TGTGCCAGCAGTGGGGGTCCGACCGGGACTAGCGGGGTGGAGCAGTTCTTC
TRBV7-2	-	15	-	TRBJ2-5	CASSLWASVGETQYF	TGTGCCAGCAGCTTATGGGCTAGCGTGGGAGAGACCCAGTACTTC
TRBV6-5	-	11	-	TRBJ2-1	CASSFYNEQFF	TGTGCCAGCAGCTTTTACAATGAGCAGTTCTTC
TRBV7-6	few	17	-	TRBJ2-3	CASSLGPRGAATDTQYF	TGTGCCAGCAGCTTAGGCCCCCGGGGGGCGGCCACAGATACGCAGTATTTT
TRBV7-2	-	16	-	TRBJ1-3	CASSLEGHLSGNTIYF	TGTGCCAGCAGCTTAGAGGGACACCTCTCTGGAAACACCATATATTTT
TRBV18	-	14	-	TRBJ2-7	CASSPAGSSYEQYF	TGTGCCAGCTCACCGGCGGGAAGCTCCTACGAGCAGTACTTC
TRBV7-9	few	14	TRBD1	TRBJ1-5	CASSSGQGNRAQHF	TGTGCCAGCAGCTCGGGACAGGGAAATCGGGCCCAGCATTTT
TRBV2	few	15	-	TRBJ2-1	CASKNRDPVLDEQFF	TGTGCCAGCAAGAACAGGGACCCGGTTCTCGATGAGCAGTTCTTC
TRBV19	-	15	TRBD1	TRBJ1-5	CAASRDRNSNQPQHF	TGTGCCGCTTCGAGGGACAGGAATAGCAATCAGCCCCAGCATTTT
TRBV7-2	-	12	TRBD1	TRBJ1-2	CASSFDRETYTF	TGTGCCAGCAGCTTTGACAGGGAGACCTACACCTTC
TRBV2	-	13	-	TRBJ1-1	CASMGHRNTEAFF	TGTGCCAGCATGGGACATAGGAACACTGAAGCTTTCTTT
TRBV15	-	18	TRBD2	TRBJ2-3	CATSRAPTSGGLTDTQYF	TGTGCCACCAGCAGAGCCCCGACTAGCGGGGGCCTCACAGATACGCAGTATTTT
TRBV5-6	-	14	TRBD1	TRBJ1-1	CASGAGGTDTEAFF	TGTGCCAGCGGGGCAGGGGGAACTGACACTGAAGCTTTCTTT
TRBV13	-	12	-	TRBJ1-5	CASSSGSQPQHF	TGTGCCAGCAGCTCCGGGAGCCAGCCCCAGCATTTT
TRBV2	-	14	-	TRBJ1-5	CASSASTSNQPQHF	TGTGCCAGCAGTGCGAGCACTAGCAATCAGCCCCAGCATTTT
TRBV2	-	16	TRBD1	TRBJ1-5	CASSHRGGLGNQPQHF	TGTGCCAGCAGTCACAGGGGGGGTCTGGGCAATCAGCCCCAGCATTTT
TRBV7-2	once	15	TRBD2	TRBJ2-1	CASSFQLAGGGEQFF	TGTGCCAGCAGCTTTCAACTAGCGGGGGGCGGGGAGCAGTTCTTC
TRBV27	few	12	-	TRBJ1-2	CARPRQLYGYTF	TGTGCCAGGCCTAGACAGCTCTATGGCTACACCTTC
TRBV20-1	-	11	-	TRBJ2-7	CSARATYEQYF	TGCAGTGCCAGGGCTACCTACGAGCAGTACTTC